This TCR beta chain was obtained from a study of spatial heterogeneity in lung cancer. The germline V gene has CDR1 MNHEY and CDR2 SVGEGT. Losses at the gene ends were 0 bases for V and 9 bases for J; bases not matched to a gene: 7. This CDR3 contains 17 residues. This clonotype was detected a few times. Its matching antigen is unknown. Stated time point: sample taken at primary tumor resection. Points from the study as a whole: Counts of expanded intratumoral alpha and beta TCRs tracked tumor mutation counts. About 6.3% of tumor T cells for alpha chains and roughly 12% for beta chains were estimated to be covered.

Carried by each TCR cDNA molecule was a unique molecular identifier. One entry per CDR3 protein results from TCRdb running MiXCR on the 5' RACE reads. This repertoire shows 12,000 to 15,000 distinct CDR3 sequences, approximately 7% found once; its top ten account for around 10%. The receptor comes from a male donor with early-stage non-small cell lung cancer. The sample here was lung tumor tissue, taken at surgery. The V call is TRBV6-2 or TRBV6-3, the J call TRBJ2-1; 14 bases fit TRBD2. CDR3 in amino acids: CASSYSKTSGRASEQFF. In nucleotides, the CDR3 is TGTGCCAGCAGTTACTCAAAGACTAGCGGGAGGGCTAGTGAGCAGTTCTTC.